This T cell receptor (beta chain) is from a study of metastatic and nonmetastatic thyroid tumors. Study-wide results and limits: It was reported that TCR beta diversity was significantly higher in malignant thyroid tumors than benign nodules, in blood and tumor.

Patients had received no treatment of any kind before thyroid surgery. This clone was counted at least ten times. As yet, its antigen is unknown. TCRdb reprocessed the PCR reads using MiXCR. The top ten clones hold around two fifths of a sample with around 32,000 clones, 7.4% of them seen once. The sequence came from a female donor with papillary thyroid cancer or a benign thyroid nodule (not recorded which). Some clones in this sample may be carry-over from other donors' samples. Material: blood.

The CDR3, as DNA: TGTGCCAGTAGTATCCAGGACGGTAGCACTGAAGCTTTCTTT. Translation gives CASSIQDGSTEAFF. The chain joins TRBV19 to TRBJ1-1; D is unresolved. This CDR3 region has 14 residues. The V gene's germline CDR1 is LNHDA and CDR2 SQIVND (reference sequence). Trimming removed 3 bases from V and 4 bases from J, with 12 bases in between.